The sequence of this T cell receptor beta chain was determined in a study of blood T cell repertoires in COVID-19. Study information: Samples of COVID-19 (acute and convalescent) were obtained from the United States, Italy and Spain. From T cells, B-cell-depleted T cells, or PBMCs came the material, which was cDNA or gDNA.

Trimming cost V 1 base and J 8 bases, with 13 bases left between them. This CDR3 contains 15 residues. Germline V gene lookup returns CDR1 SGHTS and CDR2 YDEGEE. Authors' methods: The assay estimated nucleated cells by amplifying reference gene primers. Method: immunoSEQ multiplex PCR; TCRdb's copy keeps in-frame clones and lacks some. That table furnishes V, J and clone size, whereas the DNA furnished D and trimming. This sample carries 260,000 or so clones, about 86% of them seen once, and the ten largest clones take approximately 5.9%. The receptor's source is a man aged 80 or over with acute or convalescent COVID-19. Sequenced sample: peripheral blood. V usage is TRBV5-8 and J usage is TRBJ1-6; no definite D call. As DNA, the CDR3 is TGTGCCAGCAGCTTGCTTATCCTGCAGGATTCACCCCTCCACTTT. As protein: CASSLLILQDSPLHF.